This T cell receptor beta chain stems from a study of T-cell memory formation after mild COVID-19. Overall study results and limits: Day 15 to 85 contractors were CD4/CD8 balanced; later expanders leaned CD4+.

Turning to this clonotype: The target antigen is unknown.

This CDR3 has 15 residues. Trimming took 0 bases from V and 4 from J, leaving 13 bases between them. Germline assignment: CDR1 SGDLS and CDR2 YYNGEE. The TCR alpha and TCR beta cDNA libraries, bearing sample barcodes and UMIs, were generated by 5'RACE using constant-segment primers. From the 5' RACE reads, TCRdb called clonotypes with MiXCR, one entry per CDR3 protein. The sample lists around 440,000 distinct CDR3 sequences, 15% to 20% occurring once. The clonotype comes from an adult woman who had mild COVID-19 (a few samples of this study predate the infection). Cell type and time point are not known. The chain recombines TRBV9 with TRBJ2-5, with a possible D match to TRBD1 (6 bases). The specimen sequenced was PBMCs or a T cell subset sorted from them (not recorded which). The CDR3 loop is CASSVGPGEGETQYF. The CDR3 DNA reads as TGTGCCAGCAGCGTAGGCCCAGGGGAAGGAGAGACCCAGTACTTC.